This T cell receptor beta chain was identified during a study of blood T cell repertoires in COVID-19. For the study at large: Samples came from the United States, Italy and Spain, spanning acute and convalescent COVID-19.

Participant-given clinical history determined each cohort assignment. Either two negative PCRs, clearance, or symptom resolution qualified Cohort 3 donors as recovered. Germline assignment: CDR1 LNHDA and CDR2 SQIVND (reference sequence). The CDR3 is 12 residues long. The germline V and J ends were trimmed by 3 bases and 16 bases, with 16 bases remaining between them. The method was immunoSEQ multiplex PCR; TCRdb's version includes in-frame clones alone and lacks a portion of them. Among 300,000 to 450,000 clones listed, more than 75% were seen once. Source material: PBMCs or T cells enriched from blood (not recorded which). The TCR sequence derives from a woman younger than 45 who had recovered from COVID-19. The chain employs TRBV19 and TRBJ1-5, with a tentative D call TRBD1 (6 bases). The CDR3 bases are TGTGCCAGTAGTATTATTGCAGGGGTGAAACATTTT. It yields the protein CASSIIAGVKHF.